These 17 T cell receptor beta chains originate from one sample sequenced in a study of identical twins. TCRdb re-called the 5' RACE reads with MiXCR, one entry per CDR3 protein. The sample carries some 600,000 distinct CDR3 sequences, 7.1% recorded once. These same records also appear under a second study, on yellow fever vaccine responses in identical twins.

Source material: PBMCs. The source is a young woman in good health.

The rearrangement joins TRBV6-1 to TRBJ2-1; 9 positions agree with TRBD1. V was pared by 6 bases and J by 7 bases, with 13 bases of the junction left unmatched. Germline lookup yields CDR1 MNHNS and CDR2 SASEGT. The CDR3 consists of 16 residues. DNA of the CDR3: TGTGCCAGCAGCCCCGTCTTCACCGGGACAGGGAATGAGCAGTTCTTC. The encoded protein is CASSPVFTGTGNEQFF.

The chain joins TRBV3-1 to TRBJ2-7; 7 bases agree with TRBD2. The germline CDR1 and CDR2 sequences are LGHDT and YNNKEL (reference sequence). The CDR3 extends over 15 amino acids. V lost 0 bases and J lost 4; bases outside the gene matches: 6. The CDR3 nucleotides are TGTGCCAGCAGCCAAGATACAACTAGCGCGTACGAGCAGTACTTC. It codes for CASSQDTTSAYEQYF.

This chain links TRBV3-1 with TRBJ2-3; D gene uncertain. Germline CDR1 and CDR2: LGHDT and YNNKEL (reference sequence). Trimming shortened V by 0 bases and J by 0 bases, and 4 bases separated the two germline ends. The CDR3 consists of 14 residues. CDR3: CASSQERSTDTQYF. CDR3 nucleotide sequence: TGTGCCAGCAGCCAAGAGAGAAGCACAGATACGCAGTATTTT.

J is TRBJ2-3 and V is TRBV3-1; D not certain. The CDR3 contains 15 residues. Germline loops: CDR1 LGHDT, CDR2 YNNKEL (reference sequence). The ends were cut back, 3 bases at V and 4 bases at J, with 14 bases in the middle. The chain's CDR3 is CASSHGRTVSDTQYF. Here the CDR3 DNA reads TGTGCCAGCAGCCACGGACGTACCGTTTCAGATACGCAGTATTTT.

In this sample, this clonotype turned up many times. This chain links TRBV12-3 or TRBV12-4 with TRBJ1-6, with D unresolved. The CDR3 is made up of 12 amino acids. V was shortened by 3 bases and J by 7 bases, with 4 bases between the two germline ends. This CDR3 reads CASSFENSPLHF. In nucleotides, the CDR3 is TGTGCCAGCAGTTTTGAGAATTCACCCCTCCACTTT.

This chain joins TRBV11-2 and TRBJ1-4; D is unclear. Per germline, CDR1 SGHAT and CDR2 FQNNGV. V gave up 8 bases and J gave up 3 bases, with 16 bases separating them. This CDR3 region has 15 residues. CDR3 nucleotides: TGTGCCAGCGTGCGGGGTATGCGAGCTAATGAAAAACTGTTTTTT. This sequence encodes CASVRGMRANEKLFF.

The chain is built from TRBV20-1 and TRBJ2-7, with a weak D call TRBD1 (5 bases). The germline CDR1 and CDR2 sequences are DFQATT and SNEGSKA (reference sequence). The CDR3 loop spans 14 amino acids. V lost 5 bases to trimming and J lost 7 bases, with 21 bases between them. The CDR3 here is CSAQRHRQAWEQYF. The CDR3 coding sequence is TGCAGTGCTCAACGACACAGGCAGGCTTGGGAGCAGTACTTC.

This clonotype showed up just a few times. This chain links TRBV21-1 with TRBJ2-7; the table gives TRBD1 as D, unverified against the DNA. TRBV21-1 constitutes a pseudogene. The CDR3 loop spans 15 amino acids. CDR3 bases: TGTGCCAGCAGCAACAAATGCCGAGGGGGGCCCGAGCAGTACGTC. Protein: CASSNKCRGGPEQYV.

This clonotype was seen ten or more times. The chain carries TRBV12-3 or TRBV12-4 and TRBJ2-2; possible D gene TRBD1, 5 bases. V was trimmed by 2 bases and J by 7 bases, leaving 14 bases between them. The CDR3 is made up of 15 amino acids. The CDR3 DNA is TGTGCCAGCAGTTTATTCCAGGGAATTAACGGGGAGCTGTTTTTT. Amino acids: CASSLFQGINGELFF.

This clonotype came up many times. CDR3 nucleotide sequence: TGTGCCAGCAGCTCCGGACTAGCGGTAGGAATCTACAATGAGCAGTTCTTC. Its protein product is CASSSGLAVGIYNEQFF. The chain carries TRBV5-6 and TRBJ2-1; 10 nucleotides align to TRBD2. This CDR3 has 17 amino acids. The ends lost 3 bases at V and 3 bases at J; junction bases unmatched: 9. Germline CDR1 reads SGHDT; CDR2 reads YYEEEE.

This clonotype was detected a few times. V gene TRBV29-1 combines with J gene TRBJ1-1; D is ambiguous. This CDR3 has 12 residues. Germline-derived CDR1 and CDR2 are SQVTM and ANQGSEA. The CDR3 nucleotides are TGCAGTGTGAGGGCAATGAACACTGAAGCTTTCTTT. This encodes CSVRAMNTEAFF.

This clonotype has a handful of counts. This rearrangement joins TRBV6-5 to TRBJ2-3; 11 positions match TRBD2. The CDR3 is made up of 16 amino acids. Trimming at V came to 4 bases and at J to 4 bases, leaving 7 bases not matched to a gene. CDR1 is MNHEY, CDR2 SVGAGI, per germline. CDR3 sequence reads: CASSSRLAGGSDTQYF. The CDR3 region has the DNA TGTGCCAGCAGTTCCCGTCTAGCGGGGGGCTCAGATACGCAGTATTTT.

This clonotype was observed a few times. The V gene is TRBV27, the J gene TRBJ2-3; the D gene is possibly TRBD2 (6 bases). In germline, CDR1 is MNHEY, CDR2 SMNVEV (reference sequence). The CDR3 extends over 17 amino acids. Deletions cut 2 bases from V and 1 base from J, with 16 bases between. The CDR3 DNA follows: TGTGCCAGCAGTTTAGGCGGGATTCCCTTGGGCACAGATACGCAGTATTTT. Translated, it gives CASSLGGIPLGTDTQYF.

The V call is TRBV10-3, the J call TRBJ1-2; possible D gene TRBD1, 6 bases. The CDR3 loop spans 15 amino acids. The ends were cut back, 0 bases at V and 4 bases at J, with 12 bases in the middle. Germline CDR1 is ENHRY and CDR2 is SYGVKD. The chain's CDR3 is CAISESGGVGYGYTF. In DNA form, the CDR3 reads TGTGCCATCAGTGAGTCCGGGGGCGTCGGCTATGGCTACACCTTC.

On this clonotype itself: This may arise from a read error, as a much more abundant clone is one base away. This chain uses TRBV6-1 with TRBJ2-5; D gene uncertain. The CDR3 consists of 14 residues. Germline CDR1 is MNHNS and CDR2 is SASEGT. Deletions cut 5 bases from V and 5 bases from J, with 15 bases between. CDR3 DNA sequence: TGTGCCAGCAGTCCGCCAGTAGGGTGGGAGACCCAGTACTTC. Translated, it gives CASSPPVGWETQYF.

This clonotype turned up a few times. The V and J genes are TRBV14 and TRBJ2-1; D ambiguous. Between the trimmed V and J ends, which lost 0 bases and 3 bases, there was a span of 3 bases. The CDR3 is made up of 13 amino acids. Germline CDR1 SGHDN, CDR2 FVKESK. The CDR3 DNA follows: TGTGCCAGCAGCCAAGAGATCTACAATGAGCAGTTCTTC. The encoded protein is CASSQEIYNEQFF.

Only a few counts were recorded for this clonotype. The chain links TRBV12-3 or TRBV12-4 to TRBJ2-1, with 12 bases lining up with TRBD1. The V and J ends lost 5 bases and 6 bases, in that order; junction bases with no gene match: 11. The CDR3 contains 17 residues. The CDR3 reads CASSPNRGQGAGNEQFF. The DNA for the CDR3 is TGTGCCAGCAGTCCAAATAGGGGACAGGGGGCTGGCAATGAGCAGTTCTTC.